This T cell receptor (beta chain) was sequenced for a study of T cell responses to AZD1222 COVID-19 vaccine. Findings of the study overall: Baseline serostatus was positive in only a handful of AZD1222 recipients.

Notes on this clone: Its antigen remains unidentified.

Germline V gene sequence: CDR1 SGHNT, CDR2 YYREEE (reference sequence). Deletions cut 6 bases from V and 0 bases from J, with 13 bases between. This CDR3 comprises 16 residues. Some clones are missing from TCRdb's copy, which holds only in-frame ones; the method was immunoSEQ multiplex PCR. The table shows 56,000 or so clones, with 70% to 90% occurring only once. The chain links TRBV5-4 to TRBJ2-6, with D possibly being TRBD2 (6 bases). This sequence originates from an adult in good health. The sample consisted of peripheral blood, taken on day 0 of AZD1222 vaccination. Here the CDR3 DNA reads TGTGCCAGCAACGAGGGACTTGACTCTGGGGCCAACGTCCTGACTTTC. Translating it yields CASNEGLDSGANVLTF. Full variable domain (remainder filled in from reference TRBV5-4 and TRBJ2-6): ETGVTQSPTHLIKTRGQQVTLRCSSQSGHNTVSWYQQALGQGPQFIFQYYREEENGRGNFPPRFSGLQFPNYSSELNVNALELDDSALYLCASNEGLDSGANVLTFGAGSRLTVL.